This entry lists 27 T cell receptor beta chains sequenced from one sample in a study of cytomegalovirus exposure and HLA in healthy donors. A multiplex PCR was run with 60 Vbeta primers and 13 Jbeta primers. Clones were sequenced by immunoSEQ multiplex PCR, and TCRdb holds only the in-frame ones, with some missing. The sample holds about 94,000 clones, around 66% seen once. The sequenced sample consisted of PBMCs. The receptors here all came from a young man in good health and CMV-seronegative.

The CDR3 DNA is TGTGCCAGTACTCTAGGGACTAGCGGGGGAAGGGAGCAGTTCTTC. It encodes CASTLGTSGGREQFF. This chain links TRBV19 with TRBJ2-1; 14 nucleotides line up with TRBD2. The germline V gene has CDR1 LNHDA and CDR2 SQIVND (reference sequence). J lost 10 bases, V lost 7 bases, and 9 bases had no gene match. The CDR3 extends over 15 amino acids.

This rearrangement joins TRBV9 to TRBJ2-3; a weak D match, TRBD2 (5 bases). Germline V gives CDR1 SGDLS, CDR2 YYNGEE. The V gene lost 0 bases and the J gene lost 7 bases, with 12 bases spanning the gap. The CDR3 consists of 14 residues. In DNA form, the CDR3 reads TGTGCCAGCAGCGTAGAAGAACGCGGGCATACGCAGTATTTT. The encoded protein is CASSVEERGHTQYF.

V gene TRBV28 combines with J gene TRBJ2-7; TRBD2 is a possible D gene (5 bases). Germline V CDR1 and CDR2: MDHEN, SYDVKM. V was cut by 3 bases and J by 3 bases, with 9 bases left in between. This CDR3 has 13 amino acids. DNA for the CDR3: TGTGCCAGCAGTTTGAGCGGTGTCTACGAGCAGTACTTC. It is translated as CASSLSGVYEQYF.

The chain has TRBV15 and TRBJ2-1; 13 nucleotides line up with TRBD2. The CDR3 sequence is 15 residues long. V was pared by 5 bases and J by 5 bases, with 3 bases of the junction left unmatched. Germline V gene data show CDR1 as LNHNV and CDR2 as YYDKDF (reference sequence). DNA of the CDR3: TGTGCCACCAGCCGGGGGACTAGCGGGGACAATGAGCAGTTCTTC. Its protein product is CATSRGTSGDNEQFF.

This clone was counted between two and nine times. The chain combines TRBV5-6 with TRBJ2-2; 10 nucleotides align to TRBD2. Germline V gene lookup returns CDR1 SGHDT and CDR2 YYEEEE. J was trimmed by 5 bases and V by 1 base; bases with no gene match: 8. There are 17 residues in the CDR3. CDR3 region: CASSLFSSGSLTGELFF. The CDR3 DNA sequence: TGTGCCAGCAGCTTGTTTTCTAGCGGGAGTTTAACCGGGGAGCTGTTTTTT.

The chain recombines TRBV5-1 with TRBJ2-5; 10 positions agree with TRBD2. The CDR3 covers 14 residues. J lost 4 bases, V lost 10 bases, and 10 bases had no gene match. Germline lookup yields CDR1 SGHRS and CDR2 YFSETQ. This CDR3 reads CAGKKREGPETQYF. In nucleotides, the CDR3 is TGCGCCGGAAAAAAGCGGGAGGGCCCAGAGACCCAGTACTTC.

By proportion, this clone is medium-sized (0.01 to 0.1%). J is TRBJ1-2 and V is TRBV18; no clear D gene. The V and J ends lost 2 bases and 2 bases respectively, with 9 bases between them. Germline V CDR1 and CDR2: KGHSH, LQKENI. The CDR3 is 14 amino acids. The CDR3: CASSPSGLNYGYTF. The CDR3 nucleotides are TGTGCCAGCTCACCATCCGGACTCAACTATGGCTACACCTTC.

The chain employs TRBV13 and TRBJ1-2; 9 bases are a match to TRBD1. CDR1 is PRHDT, CDR2 FYEKMQ, per germline (reference sequence). The CDR3 consists of 15 residues. V lost 5 bases and J lost 8; bases outside the gene matches: 12. The DNA of the CDR3 is TGTGCCAGCAGCCAATCGCCGACAGGGGGAGAAGGCTACACCTTC. Translating gives CASSQSPTGGEGYTF.

In the case of this clone: This sample includes further DNA sequences coding for the same CDR3. CDR3 residues: CASGGSSAPGGTQYF. The DNA for the CDR3 is TGTGCCAGCGGGGGTTCTAGCGCCCCGGGGGGGACCCAGTACTTC. The rearrangement joins TRBV2 to TRBJ2-5; 7 nucleotides align to TRBD2. Germline V lookup: CDR1 SNHLY, CDR2 FYNNEI. The CDR3 spans 15 residues. The V segment lost 8 bases and the J segment 7 bases; nucleotides outside the gene matches: 16.

The V gene is TRBV6-1, the J gene TRBJ1-6, with TRBD1 identical over 9 bases. This CDR3 has 12 amino acids. With V trimmed by 6 bases and J by 10 bases, 1 base remained unmatched. Per germline, CDR1 MNHNS and CDR2 SASEGT. The CDR3 here is CASRDRGSPLHF. CDR3 nucleotide sequence: TGTGCCAGCAGGGACAGGGGATCACCCCTCCACTTT.

This chain links TRBV12-2 with TRBJ2-1; the table gives TRBD2 as D, unverified against the DNA. TRBV12-2 is recorded as a pseudogene. The CDR3 runs 17 residues. CDR3 in DNA: TGTGCAAGTCGCTTACCTCAAGGTAGCGGGAGTCGCGATGAGCAGCTCTTC. Its translation: CASRLPQGSGSRDEQLF.

The V gene is TRBV5-5, the J gene TRBJ2-5; 7 positions match TRBD1. Germline V gives CDR1 SGHKS, CDR2 YYEKEE (reference sequence). With 0 bases clipped from V and 4 bases from J, the junction kept 9 bases outside the gene matches. The CDR3 contains 16 residues. The CDR3 coding sequence is TGTGCCAGCAGCTTGGGAGGGGGCCGACTTGGAGAGACCCAGTACTTC. Protein: CASSLGGGRLGETQYF.

The rearrangement uses TRBV6-5 and TRBJ2-7; 8 bases are shared with TRBD2. Germline V gives CDR1 MNHEY, CDR2 SVGAGI. With V trimmed by 3 bases and J by 0 bases, 7 bases remained unmatched. The CDR3 sequence is 16 residues long. The CDR3 protein is CASSYVAGGDSYEQYF. Here the CDR3 DNA reads TGTGCCAGCAGTTATGTGGCGGGGGGCGACTCCTACGAGCAGTACTTC.

The rearrangement uses TRBV5-1 and TRBJ2-7; 7 bases agree with TRBD1. The CDR3 is 13 amino acids. The germline V gene has CDR1 SGHRS and CDR2 YFSETQ. V shed 4 bases, J shed 5 bases, and the junction held 6 bases outside the gene matches. Here the CDR3 DNA reads TGCGCCAGCAGCCCCCCGGGACAGAACGAGCAGTACTTC. Translation: CASSPPGQNEQYF.

This clone was counted a few times. J is TRBJ2-7 and V is TRBV7-9; D unclear. The CDR3 contains 12 residues. The V gene's germline CDR1 is SEHNR and CDR2 FQNEAQ (reference sequence). Deletions cut 5 bases from V and 3 bases from J, with 8 bases between. As DNA, the CDR3 is TGTGCCAGCAGCCCGACTCTCTACGAGCAGTACTTC. Translated, it gives CASSPTLYEQYF.

This sequence joins TRBV27 and TRBJ2-7, with a weak D call TRBD2 (6 bases). V lost 6 bases to trimming and J lost 0 bases, with 18 bases between them. From germline, CDR1 is MNHEY and CDR2 SMNVEV (reference sequence). The CDR3 contains 16 residues. CDR3 DNA: TGTGCCAGCAGCCCCATCCTGGGGGGAAGCTCCTACGAGCAGTACTTC. Protein: CASSPILGGSSYEQYF.

A few counts support this clone. The V call is TRBV27, the J call TRBJ1-1; D not certain. V was cut by 2 bases and J by 3 bases, with 13 bases left in between. Germline V gene lookup returns CDR1 MNHEY and CDR2 SMNVEV (reference sequence). This CDR3 contains 15 residues. CDR3 nucleotides: TGTGCCAGCAGTTTAGGCCCCCTAGCGGACACTGAAGCTTTCTTT. It yields the protein CASSLGPLADTEAFF.

The gene calls are TRBV9 and TRBJ2-3; the D gene is possibly TRBD2 (5 bases). The CDR3 extends over 14 amino acids. V lost 2 bases and J 4 bases, leaving 11 bases between the germline ends. The V gene's germline CDR1 is SGDLS and CDR2 YYNGEE. The CDR3 spells CASSVEGSADTQYF. The CDR3, as DNA: TGTGCCAGCAGCGTTGAGGGTTCGGCAGATACGCAGTATTTT. Together with reference TRBV9 and TRBJ2-3, the CDR3 gives the full variable domain: DSGVTQTPKHLITATGQRVTLRCSPRSGDLSVYWYQQSLDQGLQFLIQYYNGEERAKGNILERFSAQQFPDLHSELNLSSLELGDSALYFCASSVEGSADTQYFGPGTRLTVL.

The CDR3 protein is CASSVGDAGLTDTQYF. The CDR3 DNA follows: TGTGCCAGCAGCGTAGGTGACGCGGGGCTCACAGATACGCAGTATTTT. The rearrangement uses TRBV9 and TRBJ2-3; maybe TRBD2 (6 bases). Germline-derived CDR1 and CDR2 are SGDLS and YYNGEE. The CDR3 is 16 residues long. Trimming took 0 bases from V and 2 from J, leaving 13 bases between them.

The chain couples TRBV25-1 to TRBJ1-5, with 7 bases identical to TRBD1. Unmatched junction bases numbered 12, after V lost 4 bases and J lost 6 bases. The germline gives CDR1 MGHDK, CDR2 SYGVNS. The CDR3 spans 16 residues. The DNA for the CDR3 is TGTGCCAGCAGTGTATCGTCGACAGGGCGGGTTCAGCCCCAGCATTTT. Residues: CASSVSSTGRVQPQHF.

The V call is TRBV28, the J call TRBJ2-1; possibly TRBD1 for D (6 bases). The germline gives CDR1 MDHEN, CDR2 SYDVKM. Trimming took 2 bases from V and 4 from J, leaving 9 bases between them. The CDR3 contains 14 residues. CDR3 sequence: CASSLPGQYNEQFF. The CDR3 nucleotides are TGTGCCAGCAGTTTACCTGGACAGTACAATGAGCAGTTCTTC.

The rearrangement links TRBV5-1 to TRBJ2-3; weak D call: TRBD2 (7 bases). The CDR3 has 16 amino acids. The V end lost 0 bases, the J end lost 3 bases, and 14 bases lay between the germline ends. Germline V gives CDR1 SGHRS, CDR2 YFSETQ. CDR3 bases: TGCGCCAGCAGCTTGGGAGGCGGGGGCTGGACAGATACGCAGTATTTT. It encodes CASSLGGGGWTDTQYF.

J is TRBJ1-1 and V is TRBV4-3; D gene uncertain. The CDR3 is made up of 15 amino acids. V lost 0 bases and J 2 bases, leaving 10 bases between the germline ends. The V gene's germline CDR1 is LGHNA and CDR2 YSLEER. The CDR3 region is CASSQESGLNTEAFF. CDR3 sequence (DNA): TGCGCCAGCAGCCAAGAATCCGGGTTAAACACTGAAGCTTTCTTT.

The chain couples TRBV27 to TRBJ2-1, with 12 nucleotides matching TRBD2. The CDR3 runs to 15 residues. CDR1 MNHEY and CDR2 SMNVEV come from the germline V gene (reference sequence). V dropped 5 bases and J dropped 6; count of bases not matched to a gene: 5. As DNA, the CDR3 is TGTGCCAGCAGTATCGCTAGCGGGGGGGCCAATGAGCAGTTCTTC. Its protein product is CASSIASGGANEQFF.

The chain carries TRBV6-1 and TRBJ2-2; 8 bases align to TRBD2. The CDR3 has 17 residues. V shed 3 bases and J 6 bases; nucleotides not matched to a gene: 12. Germline V gene data show CDR1 as MNHNS and CDR2 as SASEGT. The CDR3 here is CASSDRQKRGIAGELFF. The DNA for the CDR3 is TGTGCCAGCAGTGACCGGCAAAAGCGGGGGATCGCCGGGGAGCTGTTTTTT.

The chain couples TRBV6-1 to TRBJ1-5; possible D gene TRBD1, 5 bases. The germline gives CDR1 MNHNS, CDR2 SASEGT. This CDR3 is built from 14 residues. Trimming stripped 7 bases from V and 3 bases from J, with 13 bases between. The CDR3 sequence is CASNTGYVNQPQHF. DNA for the CDR3: TGTGCCAGCAATACAGGTTATGTCAATCAGCCCCAGCATTTT.

The V gene is TRBV6-6, the J gene TRBJ1-5, with 7 bases identical to TRBD1. V shed 5 bases and J 6 bases; nucleotides not matched to a gene: 7. CDR3 length equals 14 residues. CDR1 MNHNY and CDR2 SVGAGI come from the germline V gene (reference sequence). The CDR3 loop is CASSRQGTGQPQHF. The CDR3 DNA follows: TGTGCCAGCAGTCGACAGGGTACAGGTCAGCCCCAGCATTTT.